This T cell receptor beta chain stems from a study of tumor-infiltrating lymphocytes in primary liver carcinoma. The overall study: The patients, men and women alike, were aged 30 to 69 years.

From roughly 0.45 ug total RNA, TCR beta cDNA was generated with a primer in the constant region. Modified slightly, ARM-PCR produced TCR beta libraries over three nested multiplex PCR rounds. A C-beta reverse primer was combined with TRBV1-TRBV30 forward primers in the first two PCR rounds, and each round had ten to eleven cycles. One entry per CDR3 protein results from TCRdb running MiXCR on the multiplex PCR reads. This sample has approximately 92,000 distinct CDR3 sequences, with approximately 71% found just once. This clonotype was observed at least ten times. The CDR3 is made up of 10 amino acids. Germline V gene data show CDR1 as SQVTM and CDR2 as ANQGSEA. Trimming removed 7 bases from V and 7 bases from J, with 8 bases in between. Investigators took RNA and DNA out together from 20-30 mg of unsorted bulk tissue. There were five separate regions sampled from each tumor.

The sequenced sample was liver tumor tissue from sampling region 5. Subset defined: tumor region T5, tumor centre. The chain couples TRBV29-1 to TRBJ2-1; tentatively, D is TRBD2 (6 bases). The clonotype originates from an older woman with primary liver carcinoma and hepatitis B virus infection. The CDR3 sequence is CSGRGNEQFF. The CDR3 coding sequence is TGCAGCGGCCGGGGGAATGAGCAGTTCTTC.